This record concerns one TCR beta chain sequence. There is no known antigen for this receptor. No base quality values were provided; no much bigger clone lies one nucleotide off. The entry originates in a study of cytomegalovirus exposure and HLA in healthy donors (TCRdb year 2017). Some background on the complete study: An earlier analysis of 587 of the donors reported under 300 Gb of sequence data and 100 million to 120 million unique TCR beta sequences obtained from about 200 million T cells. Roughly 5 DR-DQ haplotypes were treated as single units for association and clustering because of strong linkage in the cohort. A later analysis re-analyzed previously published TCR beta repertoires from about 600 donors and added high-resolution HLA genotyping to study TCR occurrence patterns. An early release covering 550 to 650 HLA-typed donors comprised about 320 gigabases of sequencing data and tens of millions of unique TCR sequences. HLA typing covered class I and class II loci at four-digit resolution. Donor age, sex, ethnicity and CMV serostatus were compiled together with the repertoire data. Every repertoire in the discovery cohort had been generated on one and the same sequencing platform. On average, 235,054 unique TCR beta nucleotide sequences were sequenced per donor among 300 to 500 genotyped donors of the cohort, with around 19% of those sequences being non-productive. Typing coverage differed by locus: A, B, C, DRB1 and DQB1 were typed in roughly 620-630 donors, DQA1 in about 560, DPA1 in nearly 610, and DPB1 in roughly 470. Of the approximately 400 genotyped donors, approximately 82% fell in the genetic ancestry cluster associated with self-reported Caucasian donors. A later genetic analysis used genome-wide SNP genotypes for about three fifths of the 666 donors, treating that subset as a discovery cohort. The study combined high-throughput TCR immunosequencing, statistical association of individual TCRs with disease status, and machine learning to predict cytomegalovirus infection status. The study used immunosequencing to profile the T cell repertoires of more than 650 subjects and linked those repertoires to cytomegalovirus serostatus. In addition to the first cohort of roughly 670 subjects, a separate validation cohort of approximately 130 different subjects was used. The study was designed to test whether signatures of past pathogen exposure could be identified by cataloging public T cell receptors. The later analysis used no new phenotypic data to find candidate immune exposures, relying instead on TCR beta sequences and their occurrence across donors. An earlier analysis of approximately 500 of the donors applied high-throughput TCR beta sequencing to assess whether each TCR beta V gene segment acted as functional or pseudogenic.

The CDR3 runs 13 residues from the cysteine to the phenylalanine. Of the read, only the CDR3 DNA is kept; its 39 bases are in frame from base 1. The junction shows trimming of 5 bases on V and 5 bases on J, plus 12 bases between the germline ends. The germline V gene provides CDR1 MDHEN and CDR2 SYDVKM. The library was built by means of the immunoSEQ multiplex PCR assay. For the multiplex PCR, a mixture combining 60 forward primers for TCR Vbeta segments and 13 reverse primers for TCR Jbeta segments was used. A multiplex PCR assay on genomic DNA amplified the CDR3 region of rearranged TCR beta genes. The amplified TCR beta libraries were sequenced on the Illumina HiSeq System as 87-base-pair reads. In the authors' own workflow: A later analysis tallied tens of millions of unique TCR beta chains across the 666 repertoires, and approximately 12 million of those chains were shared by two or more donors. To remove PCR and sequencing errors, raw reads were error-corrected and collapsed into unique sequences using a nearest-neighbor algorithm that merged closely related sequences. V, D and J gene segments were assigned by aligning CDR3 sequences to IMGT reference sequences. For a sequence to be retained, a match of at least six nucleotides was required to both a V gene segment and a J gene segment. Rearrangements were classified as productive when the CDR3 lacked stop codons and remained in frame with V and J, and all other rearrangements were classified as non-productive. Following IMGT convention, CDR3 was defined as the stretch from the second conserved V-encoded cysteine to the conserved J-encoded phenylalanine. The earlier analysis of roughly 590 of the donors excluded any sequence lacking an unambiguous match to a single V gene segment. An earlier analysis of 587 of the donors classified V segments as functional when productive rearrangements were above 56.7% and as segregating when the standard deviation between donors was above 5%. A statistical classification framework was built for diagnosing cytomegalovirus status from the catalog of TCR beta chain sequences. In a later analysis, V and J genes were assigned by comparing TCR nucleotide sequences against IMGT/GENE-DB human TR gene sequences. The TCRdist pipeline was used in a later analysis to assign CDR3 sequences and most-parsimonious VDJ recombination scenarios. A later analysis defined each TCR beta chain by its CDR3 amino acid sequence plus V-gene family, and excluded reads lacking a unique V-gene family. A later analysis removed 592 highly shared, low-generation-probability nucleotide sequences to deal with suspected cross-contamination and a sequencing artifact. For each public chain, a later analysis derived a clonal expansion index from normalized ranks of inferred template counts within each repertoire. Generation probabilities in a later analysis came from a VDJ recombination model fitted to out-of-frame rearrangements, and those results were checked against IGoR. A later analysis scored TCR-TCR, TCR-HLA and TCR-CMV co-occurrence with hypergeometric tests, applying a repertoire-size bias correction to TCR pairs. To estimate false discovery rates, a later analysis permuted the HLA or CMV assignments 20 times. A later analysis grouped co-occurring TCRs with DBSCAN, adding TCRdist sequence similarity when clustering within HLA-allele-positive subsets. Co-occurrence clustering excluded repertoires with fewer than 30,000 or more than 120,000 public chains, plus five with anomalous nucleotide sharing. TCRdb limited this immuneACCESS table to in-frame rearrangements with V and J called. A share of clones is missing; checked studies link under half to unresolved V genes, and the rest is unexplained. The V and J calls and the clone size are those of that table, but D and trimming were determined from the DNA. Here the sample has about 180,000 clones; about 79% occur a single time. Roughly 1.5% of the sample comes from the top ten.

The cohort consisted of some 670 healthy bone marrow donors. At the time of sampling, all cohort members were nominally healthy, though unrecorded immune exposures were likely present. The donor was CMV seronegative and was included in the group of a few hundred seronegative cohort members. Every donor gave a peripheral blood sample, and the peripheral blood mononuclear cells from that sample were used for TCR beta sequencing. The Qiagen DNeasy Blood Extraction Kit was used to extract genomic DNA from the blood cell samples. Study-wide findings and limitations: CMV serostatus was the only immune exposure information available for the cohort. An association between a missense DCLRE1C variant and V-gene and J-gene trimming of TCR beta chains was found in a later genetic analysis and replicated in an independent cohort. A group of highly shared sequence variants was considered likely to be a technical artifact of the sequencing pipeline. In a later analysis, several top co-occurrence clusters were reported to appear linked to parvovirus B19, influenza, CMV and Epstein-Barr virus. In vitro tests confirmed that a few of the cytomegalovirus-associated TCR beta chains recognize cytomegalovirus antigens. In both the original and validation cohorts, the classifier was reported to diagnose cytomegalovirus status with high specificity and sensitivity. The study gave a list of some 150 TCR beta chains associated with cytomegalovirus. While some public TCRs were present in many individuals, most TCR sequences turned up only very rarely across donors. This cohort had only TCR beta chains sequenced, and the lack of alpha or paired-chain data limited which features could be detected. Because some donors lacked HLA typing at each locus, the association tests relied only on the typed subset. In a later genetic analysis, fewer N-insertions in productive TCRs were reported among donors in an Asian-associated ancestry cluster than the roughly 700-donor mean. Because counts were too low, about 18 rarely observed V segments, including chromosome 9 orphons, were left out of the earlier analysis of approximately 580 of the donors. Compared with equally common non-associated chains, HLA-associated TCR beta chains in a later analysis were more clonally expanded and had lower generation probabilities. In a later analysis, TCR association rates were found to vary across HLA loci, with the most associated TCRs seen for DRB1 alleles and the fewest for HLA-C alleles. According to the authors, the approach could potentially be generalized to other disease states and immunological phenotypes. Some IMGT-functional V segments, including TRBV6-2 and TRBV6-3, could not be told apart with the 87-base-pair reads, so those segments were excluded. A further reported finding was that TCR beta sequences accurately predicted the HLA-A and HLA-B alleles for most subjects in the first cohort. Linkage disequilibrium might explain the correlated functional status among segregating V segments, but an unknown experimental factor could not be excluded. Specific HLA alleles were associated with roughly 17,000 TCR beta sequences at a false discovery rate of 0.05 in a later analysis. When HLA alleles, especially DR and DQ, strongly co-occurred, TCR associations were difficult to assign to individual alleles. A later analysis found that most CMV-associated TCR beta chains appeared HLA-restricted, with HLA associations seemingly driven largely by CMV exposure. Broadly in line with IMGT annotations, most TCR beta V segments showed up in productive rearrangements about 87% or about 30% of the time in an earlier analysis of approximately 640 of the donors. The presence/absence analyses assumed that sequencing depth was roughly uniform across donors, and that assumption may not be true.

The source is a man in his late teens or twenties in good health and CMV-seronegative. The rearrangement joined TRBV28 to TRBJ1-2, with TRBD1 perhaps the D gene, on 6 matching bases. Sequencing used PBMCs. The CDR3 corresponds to CASSTGQTYGYTF. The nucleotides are TGTGCCAGCAGTACTGGACAGACATATGGCTACACCTTC.